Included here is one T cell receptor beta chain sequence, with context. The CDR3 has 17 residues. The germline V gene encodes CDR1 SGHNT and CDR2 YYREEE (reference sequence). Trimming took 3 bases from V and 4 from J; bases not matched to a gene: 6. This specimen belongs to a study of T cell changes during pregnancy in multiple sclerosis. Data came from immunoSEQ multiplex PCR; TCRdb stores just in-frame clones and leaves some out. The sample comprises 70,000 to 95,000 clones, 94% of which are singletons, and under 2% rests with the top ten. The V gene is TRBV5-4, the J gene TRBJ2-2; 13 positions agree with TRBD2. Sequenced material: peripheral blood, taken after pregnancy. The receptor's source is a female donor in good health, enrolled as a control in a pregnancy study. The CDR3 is CASSSPTSGGLTGELFF. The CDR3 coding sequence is TGTGCCAGCAGCTCCCCGACTAGCGGGGGGCTCACCGGGGAGCTGTTTTTT.